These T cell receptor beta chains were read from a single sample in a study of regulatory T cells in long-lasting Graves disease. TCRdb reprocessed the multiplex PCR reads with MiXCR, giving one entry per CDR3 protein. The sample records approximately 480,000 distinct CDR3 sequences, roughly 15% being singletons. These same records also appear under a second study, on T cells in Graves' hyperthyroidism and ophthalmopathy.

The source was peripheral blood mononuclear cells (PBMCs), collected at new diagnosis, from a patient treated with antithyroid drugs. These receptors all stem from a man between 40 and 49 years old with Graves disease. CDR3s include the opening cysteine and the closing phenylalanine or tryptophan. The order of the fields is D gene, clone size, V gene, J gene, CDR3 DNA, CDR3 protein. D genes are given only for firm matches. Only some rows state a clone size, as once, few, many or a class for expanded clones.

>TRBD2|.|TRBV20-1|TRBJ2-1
TGCAGTGCTAGGGGGCCAGCGGGAGGGTACAATGAGCAGTTCTTC
CSARGPAGGYNEQFF
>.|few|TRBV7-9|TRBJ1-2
TGTGCCAGCAGCTTAGAGCTGCTAAACCCCCCTAACTATGGCTACACCTTC
CASSLELLNPPNYGYTF
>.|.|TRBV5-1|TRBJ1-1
TGCGCCAGCAGCCCAAGGACAGCAATGGGCACTGAAGCTTTCTTT
CASSPRTAMGTEAFF
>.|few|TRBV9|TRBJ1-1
TGTGCCAGCAGCGCCCTACAGGGAAGCACTGAAGCTTTCTTT
CASSALQGSTEAFF
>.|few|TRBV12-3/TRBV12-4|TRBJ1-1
TGTGCCACTTTCGGAGGGACCCGAGGCACTGAAGCTTTCTTT
CATFGGTRGTEAFF
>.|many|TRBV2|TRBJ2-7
TGTGCCAGCACCCCTATAGGGGGTGCCCAGCAGTACTTC
CASTPIGGAQQYF
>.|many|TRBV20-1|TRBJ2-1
TGCAGTGCTGGATCTGGGGGCCATTACAATGAGCAGTTCTTC
CSAGSGGHYNEQFF
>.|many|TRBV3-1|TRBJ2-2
TGTGCCAGCAGCCAAGATCGAAGTCCTAGCACCTCGACCGGGGAGCTGTTTTTT
CASSQDRSPSTSTGELFF
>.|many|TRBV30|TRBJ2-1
TGTGCCTGGAGTGGGGTCGTTGAGCAGTTCTTC
CAWSGVVEQFF
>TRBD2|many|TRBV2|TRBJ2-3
TGTGCCAGCAGCCCCCTGCGACTAGCGGGAGTCCCAGATACGCAGTATTTT
CASSPLRLAGVPDTQYF
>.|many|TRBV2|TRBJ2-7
TGTGCCAGCAGTGGCAGCCTATTCTACGAGCAGTACTTC
CASSGSLFYEQYF
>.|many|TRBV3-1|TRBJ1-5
TGTGCCAGCAGCCAAGACCAGTTCTTGCCCCAGCATTTT
CASSQDQFLPQHF
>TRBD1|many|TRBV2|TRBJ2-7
TGTGCCAGCAGGGACAGGGGGCCCTGGTACGAGCAGTACTTC
CASRDRGPWYEQYF
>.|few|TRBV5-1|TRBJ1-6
TGCGCCAGCAGCTTACAGGGCCCGGGGAATTCACCCCTCCACTTT
CASSLQGPGNSPLHF
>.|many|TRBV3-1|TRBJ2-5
TGTGCCAGCAGCCAAGATTCTTTACAAGAGACCCAGTACTTC
CASSQDSLQETQYF
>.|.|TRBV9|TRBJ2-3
TGTGCCAGCAGCGTAGGTGGGAGAAGGAGCACAGATACGCAGTATTTT
CASSVGGRRSTDTQYF
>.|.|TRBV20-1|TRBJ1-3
TGCAGTGCTAGCCCTAATGGTGGAAACACCATATATTTT
CSASPNGGNTIYF
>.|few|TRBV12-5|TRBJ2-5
TGTGCTAGTAACCCGTCCTCACAAGAGACCCAGTACTTC
CASNPSSQETQYF
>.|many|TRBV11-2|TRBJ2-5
TGTGCCAGCAGCTTAGGTTACAAAGAGACCCAGTACTTC
CASSLGYKETQYF
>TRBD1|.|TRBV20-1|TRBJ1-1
TGCAGTGCTAGAGCATGGGACAGGGGGCCTCTCACTGAAGCTTTCTTT
CSARAWDRGPLTEAFF
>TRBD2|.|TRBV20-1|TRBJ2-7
TGCAGTGCTAGTTTAGCGGGAGGGAGCTCCTACGAGCAGTACTTC
CSASLAGGSSYEQYF
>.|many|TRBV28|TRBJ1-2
TGTGCCAGCAGTTTAAACCGGGACCCCTACTATGGCTACACCTTC
CASSLNRDPYYGYTF
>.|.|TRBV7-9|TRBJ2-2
TGTGCCAGCAGCTGGACCGGTTCGGGGGAGCTGTTTTTT
CASSWTGSGELFF
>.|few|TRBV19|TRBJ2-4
TGTGCCAGTAGTATTCGATGGCAAGCCAAAAACATTCAGTACTTC
CASSIRWQAKNIQYF
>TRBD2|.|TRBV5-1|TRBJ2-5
TGCGCCAGCAGCTTGACACTAGCGGGACAAGAGACCCAGTACTTC
CASSLTLAGQETQYF
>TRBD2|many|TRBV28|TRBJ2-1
TGTGCCAGCAGTTTATGGCTAGCGGGAGGAAATGAGCAGTTCTTC
CASSLWLAGGNEQFF
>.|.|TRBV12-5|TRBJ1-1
TGTGCTAGTGGTTTGGCCGACGGGATGGAAGCTTTCTTT
CASGLADGMEAFF
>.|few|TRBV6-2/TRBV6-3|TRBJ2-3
TGTGCCAGCAGTTACTCCCCCCGCACAGATACGCAGTATTTT
CASSYSPRTDTQYF
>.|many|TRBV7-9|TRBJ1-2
TGTGCCAGCAGCCCGGGGGGGGAGGATGGCTACACCTTC
CASSPGGEDGYTF
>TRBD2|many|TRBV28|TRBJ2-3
TGTGCCAGCAGTGACCCGAGACTAGCGGGAGTGGTGGGCACAGATACGCAGTATTTT
CASSDPRLAGVVGTDTQYF
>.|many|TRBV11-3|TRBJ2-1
TGTGCCAGCAGCTTAGAACGTCCAGAAGCCTACAATGAGCAGTTCTTC
CASSLERPEAYNEQFF
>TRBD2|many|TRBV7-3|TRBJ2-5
TGTGCCAGCAGCCTGGGGGGGTCCGCTGGCGAGACCCAGTACTTC
CASSLGGSAGETQYF
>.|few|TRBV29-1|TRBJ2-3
TGCAGCGTTGAAGGGCCGGCTGGGACTCCCGGGGTGCCAGATACGCAGTATTTT
CSVEGPAGTPGVPDTQYF
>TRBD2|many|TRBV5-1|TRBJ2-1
TGCGCCAGCACCCGGGGCGGGAGTTCCTACAATGAGCAGTTCTTC
CASTRGGSSYNEQFF
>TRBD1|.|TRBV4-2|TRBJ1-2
TGTGCCAGCAGCCAAGATCCGGGGGGGAGGCAGGGGACAGCAAACTATGGCTACACCTTC
CASSQDPGGRQGTANYGYTF
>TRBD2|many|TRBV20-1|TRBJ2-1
TGCAGTGCGTTGGGACTAGCCGGCAATGAGCAGTTCTTC
CSALGLAGNEQFF
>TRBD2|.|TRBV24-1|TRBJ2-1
TGTGCCACCAGTAGCCCTAGCGGGAGGGCTAGGAATGAGCAGTTCTTC
CATSSPSGRARNEQFF
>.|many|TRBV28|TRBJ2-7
TGTGCCAGCAGCTTAACCTCTTATGAGCAGTACTTC
CASSLTSYEQYF
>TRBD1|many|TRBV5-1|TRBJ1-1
TGCGCCAGCAGAGGGACAGGATGGGACACTGAAGCTTTCTTT
CASRGTGWDTEAFF
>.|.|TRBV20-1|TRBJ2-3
TGCAGTGCTAGTGTAGCGGAAGCTAGCACAGATACGCAGTATTTT
CSASVAEASTDTQYF
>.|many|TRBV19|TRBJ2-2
TGTGCCAGTAGTATGAGGGGACACTCAACAGGGACCGGGGAGCTGTTTTTT
CASSMRGHSTGTGELFF
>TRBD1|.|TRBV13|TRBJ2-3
TGTGCCAGCAGCTCCAGGGGGTTTGGCACAGATACGCAGTATTTT
CASSSRGFGTDTQYF
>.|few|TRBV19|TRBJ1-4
TGTGCCAGTAGTAGCCGGGACACCGAAAAACTGTTTTTT
CASSSRDTEKLFF
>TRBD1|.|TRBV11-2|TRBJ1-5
TGTGCCAGCAGCCCCAGAGGGACAGCAAGCAATCAGCCCCAGCATTTT
CASSPRGTASNQPQHF
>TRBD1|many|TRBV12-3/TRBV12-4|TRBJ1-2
TGTGCCAGTTCGACGGGGACAGCTAACTATGGCTACACCTTC
CASSTGTANYGYTF
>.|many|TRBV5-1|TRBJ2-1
TGCGCCAGCAGCTTGGATCGGGGTAGTGATGAGCAGTTCTTC
CASSLDRGSDEQFF
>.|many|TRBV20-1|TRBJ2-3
TGCAGTGCTATTCCCATGATGTTTGCGGGAATCACAGATACGCAGTATTTT
CSAIPMMFAGITDTQYF
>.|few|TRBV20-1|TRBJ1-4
TGCAGTGCTAGAGCTCCGGGGGAGGTTGAAAAACTGTTTTTT
CSARAPGEVEKLFF
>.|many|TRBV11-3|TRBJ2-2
TGTGCCAGCAGCTTCGGGCGGTCGAACACCGGGGAGCTGTTTTTT
CASSFGRSNTGELFF
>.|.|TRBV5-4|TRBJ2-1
TGTGCCAGCAGCTTGGGTTCACGGAGGGGGAATGAGCAGTTCTTC
CASSLGSRRGNEQFF
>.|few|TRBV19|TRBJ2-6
TGTGCCAGTAGTATTTCACCTGGGGCCAACGTCCTGACTTTC
CASSISPGANVLTF
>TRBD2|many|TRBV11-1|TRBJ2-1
TGCGCCAGCAGCCACCGACTAGCGGGAGGGAGGTACAATGAGCAGTTCTTC
CASSHRLAGGRYNEQFF
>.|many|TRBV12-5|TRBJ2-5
TGTGCTAGTGGTTTTCTGACCGGGGGAAAGACCCAGTACTTC
CASGFLTGGKTQYF
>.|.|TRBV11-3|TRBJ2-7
TGTGCCAGCAGCCGAGACACCCGCGAGCAGTACTTC
CASSRDTREQYF
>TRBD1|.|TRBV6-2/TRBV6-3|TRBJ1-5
TGTGCCAGCAGTTACTCACGGACAGGGATGAGGTTGGGTCAGCCCCAGCATTTT
CASSYSRTGMRLGQPQHF